The entry that follows covers one T cell receptor (beta chain) sequence. In germline, CDR1 is LGHNA, CDR2 YNFKEQ. The CDR3 runs to 16 residues. The V gene lost 0 bases and the J gene lost 5 bases, with 13 bases spanning the gap. This sample was taken from a study of blood T cell repertoires in COVID-19. About the study: Samples came from the United States, Italy and Spain, spanning acute and convalescent COVID-19. From T cells, B-cell-depleted T cells, or PBMCs came the material, which was cDNA or gDNA.

Study processing details: Reference gene primer amplification yielded estimated nucleated cell counts. TCRdb's table, derived via immunoSEQ multiplex PCR, lists solely in-frame clones and lacks some. V and J calls and clone size are as listed in that table; D and trimming were resolved from the DNA. The table includes approximately 150,000 clones, roughly 82% detected once. The clonotype originates from a woman aged 45-60 years in a cohort sampled during active or convalescent COVID-19. The chain couples TRBV4-2 to TRBJ1-4; D possibly corresponds to TRBD1 (5 bases). The material sequenced was peripheral blood. CDR3 nucleotides: TGTGCCAGCAGCCAAGATGGGGTGGGGGGGAATGAAAAACTGTTTTTT. This sequence encodes CASSQDGVGGNEKLFF.